Given below is one T cell receptor beta chain in context. This clone has just one count. What this receptor recognizes is not known. The record has no base qualities; no much larger clone is one base away. These data come from a study of control samples from healthy donors and cancer patients (dated by TCRdb to the early 2020s). Counted from cysteine to phenylalanine, this CDR3 has 18 amino acids. Only CDR3 DNA is held: 54 bases, read in frame from base 1. Sequences SGHRS (CDR1) and YFSETQ (CDR2) are obtained from the germline V gene. The V end loses 0 bases and the J end loses 1 base, and a stretch of 19 bases separates them. Library preparation used the immunoSEQ multiplex PCR assay. TCRdb provides this immuneACCESS table in a form limited to in-frame rearrangements. Some clones are lacking; in checked studies, under half of them reflect an unresolved V gene, and why the rest are absent is not known. The sample data list about 51,000 clones, and 88% of these were observed just once. The ten largest clones add up to approximately 40% of the sample.

Sequenced sample: PBMCs. This TCR was sampled from a man between 50 and 59 years old with head and neck cancer. The V and J segments used are TRBV5-1 and TRBJ1-1; there is no confident call for the D gene. For the CDR3, the sequence is CASSLAVGVGGRNTEAFF. The DNA sequence is given as TGCGCCAGCAGCTTGGCGGTTGGGGTGGGAGGACGGAACACTGAAGCTTTCTTT. The full variable domain, with segments outside the CDR3 supplied by the reference TRBV5-1 and TRBJ1-1 proteins, appears as KAGVTQTPRYLIKTRGQQVTLSCSPISGHRSVSWYQQTPGQGLQFLFEYFSETQRNKGNFPGRFSGRQFSNSRSEMNVSTLELGDSALYLCASSLAVGVGGRNTEAFFGQGTRLTVV.